This T cell receptor beta chain was captured in a study of tumor-infiltrating lymphocytes in primary liver carcinoma. The CDR3 has 16 amino acids. Germline loops: CDR1 SEHNR, CDR2 FQNEAQ (reference sequence). Trimming shortened V by 2 bases and J by 0 bases, and 12 bases separated the two germline ends. Priming with a constant-region primer yielded TCR beta cDNA from around 540 ng total RNA. Library construction for TCR beta comprised three nested multiplex PCR rounds performed with slightly modified ARM-PCR. Forward primers for TRBV1-TRBV30 and a C-beta reverse primer served the first two PCR rounds, at 10 cycles each. A single record per CDR3 protein comes from TCRdb applying MiXCR to the multiplex PCR reads. Of more than 95,000 distinct CDR3 sequences listed, 64% were seen once; the top ten hold 8% to 9%. Taking about 17-31 mg of unsorted bulk tissue, the authors co-extracted RNA and DNA.

The chain links TRBV7-9 to TRBJ2-3; the D gene is possibly TRBD2 (6 bases). Sequencing was carried out using liver tumor tissue from sampling region 3. Subset denoted: tumor region T3, left-lateral pole. The source is a woman aged 55-69 years with primary liver carcinoma and hepatitis B virus infection. The CDR3 region has the DNA TGTGCCAGCAGCTTAAGAGCGGGCACAAGCACAGATACGCAGTATTTT. This sequence encodes CASSLRAGTSTDTQYF.